This T cell receptor (beta chain) was found in a study of OX40 agonist ivuxolimab in advanced cancers. About the research overall: Partial responses occurred in three patients (one hepatocellular carcinoma, two cutaneous melanoma).

The table lists this clone with a few counts. Libraries were prepared by immunoSEQ multiplex PCR; TCRdb keeps only in-frame clonotypes and omits some of them. The table has 95,000 or so clones, about 85% seen once. The CDR3 is 16 residues long. J gave up 2 bases and V 3 bases, and 2 bases lay outside the gene matches. CDR1 and CDR2 from the germline V gene are SGDLS and YYNGEE. The receptor's source is an adult with an advanced solid tumor such as melanoma, head and neck, liver or kidney cancer. V gene TRBV9 combines with J gene TRBJ2-7; TRBD2 agrees at 16 bases. This specimen consisted of CD4+ or CD8+ T cells sorted from blood, obtained in a trial of the OX40 agonist ivuxolimab. CDR3 protein: CASSGGLAGGTYEQYF. The CDR3 bases are TGTGCCAGCAGCGGGGGACTAGCGGGAGGGACCTACGAGCAGTACTTC.